The sequence of this T cell receptor beta chain was determined in a study of cytomegalovirus exposure and HLA in healthy donors. On the study more broadly: Roughly 180 million T cells yielded roughly 120 million unique TCR beta sequences, as an earlier analysis found.

Notes on this clone: The antigen is undetermined.

Use of 60 Vbeta and 13 Jbeta primers characterized the PCR. TCRdb's copy holds only in-frame clones and misses some; the assay was immunoSEQ multiplex PCR. The data hold some 120,000 clones, with around three quarters observed a single time. The CDR3 covers 14 residues. The V and J ends lost 6 bases and 1 base respectively, with 13 bases between them. Germline V CDR1 and CDR2: SGHDT, YYEEEE. Notes on the study in general: Rates of TCR association differed by HLA locus in a later analysis, with DRB1 highest and HLA-C lowest.

Healthy donors of bone marrow made up the group. Sequencing was carried out using PBMCs. The J gene is TRBJ1-1, the V gene TRBV5-6; D remains ambiguous. This receptor was obtained from a human donor in good health. The CDR3 reads CASTQRRGNTEAFF. Here the CDR3 DNA reads TGTGCCAGCACCCAGCGTCGGGGGAACACTGAAGCTTTCTTT.